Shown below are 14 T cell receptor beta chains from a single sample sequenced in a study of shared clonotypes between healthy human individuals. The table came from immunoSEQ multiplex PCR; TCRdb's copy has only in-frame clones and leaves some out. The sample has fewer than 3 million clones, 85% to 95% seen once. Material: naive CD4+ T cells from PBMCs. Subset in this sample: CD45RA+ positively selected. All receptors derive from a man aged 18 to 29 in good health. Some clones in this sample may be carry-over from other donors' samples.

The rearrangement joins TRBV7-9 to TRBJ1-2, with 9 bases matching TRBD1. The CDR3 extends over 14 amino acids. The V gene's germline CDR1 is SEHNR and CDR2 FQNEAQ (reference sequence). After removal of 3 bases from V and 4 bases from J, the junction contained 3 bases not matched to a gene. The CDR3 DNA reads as TGTGCCAGCAGCTTGTCGACAGGGGGCTATGGCTACACCTTC. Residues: CASSLSTGGYGYTF.

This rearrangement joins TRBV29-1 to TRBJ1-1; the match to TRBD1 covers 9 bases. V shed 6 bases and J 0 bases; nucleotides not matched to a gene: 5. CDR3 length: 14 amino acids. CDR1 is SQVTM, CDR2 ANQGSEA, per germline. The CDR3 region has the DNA TGCAGCGTCTGGGACAGGGACGTGAACACTGAAGCTTTCTTT. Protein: CSVWDRDVNTEAFF.

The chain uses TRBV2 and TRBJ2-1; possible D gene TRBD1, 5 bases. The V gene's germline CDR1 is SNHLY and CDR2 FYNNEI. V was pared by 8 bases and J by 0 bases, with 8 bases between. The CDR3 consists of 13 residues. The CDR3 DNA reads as TGTGCCAGCCTCCAGGGCTCCTACAATGAGCAGTTCTTC. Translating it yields CASLQGSYNEQFF.

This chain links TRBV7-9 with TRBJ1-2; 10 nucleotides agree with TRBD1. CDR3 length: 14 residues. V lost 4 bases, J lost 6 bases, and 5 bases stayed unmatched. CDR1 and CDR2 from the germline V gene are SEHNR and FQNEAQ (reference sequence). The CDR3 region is CASSSGQGENGYTF. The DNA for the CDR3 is TGTGCCAGCAGCTCAGGACAGGGGGAGAATGGCTACACCTTC.

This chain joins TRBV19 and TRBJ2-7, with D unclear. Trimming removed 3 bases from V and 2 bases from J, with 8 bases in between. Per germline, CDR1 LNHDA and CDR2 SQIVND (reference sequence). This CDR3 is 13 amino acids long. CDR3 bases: TGTGCCAGTAGTATCGGACGCCCCTACGAGCAGTACTTC. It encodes CASSIGRPYEQYF.

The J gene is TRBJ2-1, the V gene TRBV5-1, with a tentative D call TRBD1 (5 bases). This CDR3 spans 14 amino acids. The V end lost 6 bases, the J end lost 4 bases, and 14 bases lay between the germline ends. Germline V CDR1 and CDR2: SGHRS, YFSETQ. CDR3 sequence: CASTQGSEYNEQFF. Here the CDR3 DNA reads TGCGCCAGCACGCAGGGAAGTGAGTACAATGAGCAGTTCTTC.

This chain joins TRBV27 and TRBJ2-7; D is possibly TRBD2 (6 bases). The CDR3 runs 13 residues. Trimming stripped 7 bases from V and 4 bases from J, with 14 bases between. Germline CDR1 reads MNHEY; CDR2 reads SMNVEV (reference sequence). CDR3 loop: CASIKAGTYEQYF. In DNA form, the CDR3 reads TGTGCCAGCATTAAGGCGGGAACTTACGAGCAGTACTTC.

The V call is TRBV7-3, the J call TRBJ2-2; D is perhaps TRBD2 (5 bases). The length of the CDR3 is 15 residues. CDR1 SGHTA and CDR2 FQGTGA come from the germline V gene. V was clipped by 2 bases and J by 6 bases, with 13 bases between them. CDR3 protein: CASSLEGSVAGELFF. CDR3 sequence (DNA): TGTGCCAGCAGCTTAGAGGGTTCGGTAGCCGGGGAGCTGTTTTTT.

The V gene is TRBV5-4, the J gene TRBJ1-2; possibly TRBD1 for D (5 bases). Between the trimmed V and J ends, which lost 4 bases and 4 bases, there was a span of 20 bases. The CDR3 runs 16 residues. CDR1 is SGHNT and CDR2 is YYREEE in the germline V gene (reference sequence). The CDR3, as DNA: TGTGCCAGCAGCAGGGGTCGGGACCCGAATCCCTATGGCTACACCTTC. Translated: CASSRGRDPNPYGYTF.

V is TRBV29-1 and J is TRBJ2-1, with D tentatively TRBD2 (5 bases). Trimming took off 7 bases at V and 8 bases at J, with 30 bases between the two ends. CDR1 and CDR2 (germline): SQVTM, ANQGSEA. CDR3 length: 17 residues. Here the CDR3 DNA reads TGCAGCGAGATAATACCAGACCAGGCAAGGGCGGGTTATGAGCAGTTCTTC. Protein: CSEIIPDQARAGYEQFF.

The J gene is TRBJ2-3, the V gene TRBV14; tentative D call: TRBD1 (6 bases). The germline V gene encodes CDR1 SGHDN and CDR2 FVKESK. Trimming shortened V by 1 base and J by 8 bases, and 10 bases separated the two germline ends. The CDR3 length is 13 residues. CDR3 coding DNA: TGTGCCAGCAGCCAAGCCTCAGGGGTTACGCAGTATTTT. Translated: CASSQASGVTQYF.

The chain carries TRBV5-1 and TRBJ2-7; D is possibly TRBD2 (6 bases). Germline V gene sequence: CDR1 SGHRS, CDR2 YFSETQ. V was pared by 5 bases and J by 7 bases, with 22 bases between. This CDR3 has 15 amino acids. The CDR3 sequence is CASRRGTAVSREQYF. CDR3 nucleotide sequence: TGCGCCAGCAGACGCGGGACGGCTGTCTCGAGAGAGCAGTACTTC.

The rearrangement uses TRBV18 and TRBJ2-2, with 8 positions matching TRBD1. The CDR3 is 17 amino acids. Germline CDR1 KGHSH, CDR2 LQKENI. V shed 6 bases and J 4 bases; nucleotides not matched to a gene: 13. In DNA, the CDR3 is TGTGCCAGCTCCTCCACTTCAGGGGGCCGTGGCACCGGGGAGCTGTTTTTT. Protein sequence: CASSSTSGGRGTGELFF.

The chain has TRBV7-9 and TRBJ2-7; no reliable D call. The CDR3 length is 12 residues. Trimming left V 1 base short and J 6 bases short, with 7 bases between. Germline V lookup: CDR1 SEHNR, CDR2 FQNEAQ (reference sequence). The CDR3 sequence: CASSLDVSEQYF. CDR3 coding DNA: TGTGCCAGCAGCTTAGACGTAAGCGAGCAGTACTTC.